These 8 T cell receptor beta chains came from one sample sequenced in a study of cytomegalovirus exposure and HLA in healthy donors (dated by TCRdb to between 2016 and 2019). The receptor library was made with the immunoSEQ multiplex PCR assay. The multiplex PCR relied on a mix of 60 forward primers for TCR Vbeta segments and 13 reverse primers for TCR Jbeta segments. Here the immuneACCESS table is served through TCRdb, limited to in-frame sequences with V and J called. Missing clones are a known gap in these copies; in checked studies unresolved V genes cover under half, and the rest lacks a known reason. Here the sample has 150,000 to 200,000 clones; about four fifths occur a single time. The ten biggest clones cover under 6% of the sample. Sample: PBMCs. The receptor set was obtained from a man aged 30 to 45 in good health and CMV-seronegative.

The chain recombines TRBV11-2 with TRBJ2-7; 7 bases map to TRBD1. The V gene's germline CDR1 is SGHAT and CDR2 FQNNGV. Unmatched junction bases numbered 4, after V lost 4 bases and J lost 1 base. The CDR3 has 14 residues. The chain's CDR3 is CASSYGQDSYEQYF. CDR3 DNA sequence: TGTGCCAGCAGCTATGGACAGGATTCCTACGAGCAGTACTTC.

The J gene is TRBJ1-4, the V gene TRBV6-5; D perhaps matches TRBD1 (6 bases). The CDR3 is made up of 13 amino acids. With 6 bases removed from V and 8 bases from J, the gap between germline ends came to 13 bases. Germline values: CDR1 MNHEY, CDR2 SVGAGI. CDR3 in DNA: TGTGCCAGCAGCAGGACAGCTTCGGAAAAACTGTTTTTT. This codes for CASSRTASEKLFF.

Concerning this clone itself: The junction shows a germline mismatch at one end, possibly a read error. V and J are TRBV19 and TRBJ2-7; 9 bases match TRBD1. This CDR3 is built from 11 residues. Germline-derived CDR1 and CDR2 are LNHDA and SQIVND (reference sequence). CDR3 DNA: TGTGCCAGTAGTACCGGGACAGGGTTACTTTTC. Its protein product is CASSTGTGLLF.

V and J are TRBV18 and TRBJ2-2, with 9 bases that match TRBD1. There are 16 residues in the CDR3. Germline V gene sequence: CDR1 KGHSH, CDR2 LQKENI. V shed 4 bases and J 5 bases; nucleotides not matched to a gene: 8. The CDR3 loop is CASSRSPGTGTGELFF. In DNA, the CDR3 is TGTGCCAGCTCACGAAGCCCGGGGACAGGGACCGGGGAGCTGTTTTTT.

The chain recombines TRBV9 with TRBJ1-2, with 9 bases lining up with TRBD1. The trim removed 3 bases at V and 2 bases at J, leaving 5 bases unmatched. The CDR3 covers 15 residues. The germline V gene has CDR1 SGDLS and CDR2 YYNGEE. DNA for the CDR3: TGTGCCAGCAGCGAGGGGGACAGGGCGAACTATGGCTACACCTTC. Protein product: CASSEGDRANYGYTF.

Worth noting for this clone: Other DNA sequences from this sample encode an identical CDR3 as well. This chain joins TRBV9 and TRBJ2-1; D perhaps matches TRBD1 (5 bases). The V gene lost 3 bases and the J gene lost 7 bases, with 5 bases spanning the gap. The CDR3 is 11 residues long. Germline lookup yields CDR1 SGDLS and CDR2 YYNGEE. The CDR3 coding sequence is TGTGCCAGCAGCGCAGGGAATGAGCAGTTCTTC. Residues: CASSAGNEQFF.

This chain links TRBV7-3 with TRBJ2-7, with D maybe TRBD2 (5 bases). V lost 5 bases, J lost 6 bases, and 11 bases lay in between. CDR1 and CDR2 (germline): SGHTA, FQGTGA. CDR3 length: 12 residues. DNA for the CDR3: TGTGCCAGCAGCCGGACTGGCGGCGAGCAGTACTTC. It codes for CASSRTGGEQYF.

The table lists this clone with a count of one. This sequence joins TRBV19 and TRBJ2-2; 12 nucleotides align to TRBD2. Germline-derived CDR1 and CDR2 are LNHDA and SQIVND (reference sequence). This CDR3 region has 20 residues. V lost 7 bases to trimming and J lost 0 bases; unmatched junction nucleotides: 15. The CDR3 sequence: CASKNGRLAGDIANTGELFF. The DNA of the CDR3 is TGTGCCAGTAAAAACGGCCGACTAGCGGGGGATATCGCGAACACCGGGGAGCTGTTTTTT. Full variable domain (missing parts from reference TRBV19 and TRBJ2-2): DGGITQSPKYLFRKEGQNVTLSCEQNLNHDAMYWYRQDPGQGLRLIYYSQIVNDFQKGDIAEGYSVSREKKESFPLTVTSAQKNPTAFYLCASKNGRLAGDIANTGELFFGEGSRLTVL.